The clone carrying this TCR beta chain was counted ten times or more. As yet, its antigen is unknown. In making TCR cDNA, 5'RACE template switching added a universal primer site and UMIs to it. Via MiXCR, TCRdb re-called the 5' RACE reads, giving one row per CDR3 protein. Among 250,000 to 350,000 distinct CDR3 sequences, roughly 8.7% were seen once, and the ten largest hold over 3%. The data derive from a study of T cells after yellow fever vaccination. The germline CDR1 and CDR2 sequences are SQVTM and ANQGSEA. With 6 bases removed from V and 5 bases from J, the gap between germline ends came to 10 bases. There are 11 residues in the CDR3. Study results and limitations: Few clonotypes appeared in both CD4 and CD8 compartments. In post-booster samples, most primary-vaccination clones reappeared (around 95% CD4, roughly 88% CD8).

The genes are TRBV29-1 and TRBJ2-5, with a tentative D call TRBD2 (5 bases). The material sequenced was CD4+ T cells sorted from PBMCs, taken 5 days after the yellow fever booster vaccination. This clonotype was sampled from a young man who received the YFV17D yellow fever vaccine. The CDR3 nucleotides read TGCAGCGTGTCCCGAGGGGAGACCCAGTACTTC. The encoded protein is CSVSRGETQYF.